A selection of T cell receptor beta chains follows, all from one sample in a study of cytomegalovirus exposure and HLA in healthy donors. Measured with immunoSEQ multiplex PCR; TCRdb has only the in-frame clones, and not every one. The data hold 120,000 or so clones, with approximately 88% observed a single time. The sample comprised PBMCs. The receptor source for this set is a man aged 18-30 years in good health and CMV-seronegative. The CDR3 runs from the conserved cysteine through the conserved F or W. Each record gives: D gene, J gene, V gene, clone size, CDR3 DNA, CDR3 protein. The D gene is left open where the match is weak. For some rows the clone size is stated as once, few or many, or as a class when expanded; others skip it.

TRBD1 | TRBJ1-5 | TRBV19 | - | TGTGCCAGTAGTATAGCGACAGGGAGCAATCAGCCCCAGCATTTT | CASSIATGSNQPQHF
- | TRBJ1-3 | TRBV11-2 | - | TGTGCCAGCAGCTTAGCCCTCTCTGGAAACACCATATATTTT | CASSLALSGNTIYF
TRBD1 | TRBJ1-4 | TRBV7-9 | - | TGTGCCAGCAGACCACAACCGGGACAGGGAAAGGAAAAACTGTTTTTT | CASRPQPGQGKEKLFF
TRBD2 | TRBJ2-7 | TRBV4-3 | - | TGCGCCAGCAGCCAAGAAGCGGCCGGGGGGATAGGCTACGAGCAGTACTTC | CASSQEAAGGIGYEQYF
TRBD1 | TRBJ2-5 | TRBV7-2 | - | TGTGCCAGCAGCTGGGGACAGATGGTGGAGACCCAGTACTTC | CASSWGQMVETQYF
TRBD1 | TRBJ2-1 | TRBV11-2 | - | TGTGCCAGCAGCTCCCGGGACAGAGCTGGGGATGAGCAGTTCTTC | CASSSRDRAGDEQFF
- | TRBJ2-7 | TRBV5-1 | - | TGCGCCAGCAGCGCTACAGGGACCGAATCCTACGAGCAGTACTTC | CASSATGTESYEQYF
- | TRBJ2-1 | TRBV10-3 | - | TGTGCCATCAGTGACGGAATAGCGGATGAGCAGTTCTTC | CAISDGIADEQFF
- | TRBJ1-3 | TRBV5-4 | - | TGTGCCAGCAGCTCGTTAGTGGGGGCTTCTGTCTCTGGAAACACCATATATTTT | CASSSLVGASVSGNTIYF
- | TRBJ2-1 | TRBV2 | - | TGTGCCAGCAGTGAAAGTCAACTAATCTCCTACAATGAGCAGTTCTTC | CASSESQLISYNEQFF
TRBD1 | TRBJ1-2 | TRBV27 | - | TGTGCCAGCAGTCCCTCCCCCTGGCAGGGGGACTATGGCTACACCTTC | CASSPSPWQGDYGYTF
- | TRBJ2-5 | TRBV18 | - | TGTGCCAGCTCCGCTGTAACAGGGTCGGAGACCCAGTACTTC | CASSAVTGSETQYF
- | TRBJ2-1 | TRBV5-6 | - | TGTGCCAGCAGTTTGACAGGCCAGAGCTCCTACAATGAGCAGTTCTTC | CASSLTGQSSYNEQFF
- | TRBJ1-2 | TRBV19 | - | TGTGCCAGTAGTCAGGGTAGGGTTGGCTACACCTTC | CASSQGRVGYTF
TRBD2 | TRBJ2-1 | TRBV27 | few | TGTGCCAGCAGTTGGCCCGGGACTAGCGGGATAGTTGAGCAGTTCTTC | CASSWPGTSGIVEQFF
- | TRBJ2-1 | TRBV9 | - | TGTGCCAGCAGCGTAGGGGCCACTAGGGGGAATGAGCAGTTCTTC | CASSVGATRGNEQFF
- | TRBJ1-1 | TRBV5-1 | - | TGCGCCAGCAGCCCGGCCGCAGGGGCCTTCACTGAAGCTTTCTTT | CASSPAAGAFTEAFF
- | TRBJ2-5 | TRBV6-1 | - | TGTGCCAGCCGATCTGACAGCCGAGCCCAAGAGACCCAGTACTTC | CASRSDSRAQETQYF
- | TRBJ2-6 | TRBV6-6 | - | TGTGCCAGCAACAAAGGACATAGCTCTGGGGCCAACGTCCTGACTTTC | CASNKGHSSGANVLTF
TRBD1 | TRBJ2-3 | TRBV2 | - | TGTGCCAGCAGTGAAGCGAGGGGGCTCGTCCAAGATACGCAGTATTTT | CASSEARGLVQDTQYF
- | TRBJ2-7 | TRBV28 | - | TGTGCCAGCAGTTTACCCGCTAGTCTCCACGAGCAGTACTTC | CASSLPASLHEQYF
TRBD1 | TRBJ2-5 | TRBV19 | - | TGTGCCAGTAGCCGAGCGGACAGGGGGCGCCGGGAGACCCAGTACTTC | CASSRADRGRRETQYF
TRBD2 | TRBJ2-1 | TRBV5-1 | - | TGCGCCAGCAGTCCTAAGCTCGGGGGGAATTTTTTGAATGAGCAGTTCTTC | CASSPKLGGNFLNEQFF
- | TRBJ1-3 | TRBV25-1 | - | TGTGCCAGCACTATGGGGGCCGGTTCTGGAAACACCATATATTTT | CASTMGAGSGNTIYF
TRBD2 | TRBJ2-7 | TRBV4-2 | - | TGTGCCAGCAGCCAAGACCAGCCGGGACTAGTCATTTACGAGCAGTACTTC | CASSQDQPGLVIYEQYF
- | TRBJ2-3 | TRBV25-1 | - | TGTGCCAGCAGGGACAAGTTCACAGATACGCAGTATTTT | CASRDKFTDTQYF
- | TRBJ1-4 | TRBV28 | - | TGTGCCAGCAGTTTATTCGGAGACCCGGACAATATGAATGAAAAACTGTTTTTT | CASSLFGDPDNMNEKLFF
- | TRBJ1-5 | TRBV6-5 | - | TGTGCCAGCAGCAGAGACGACAGAAATCAGCCCCAGCATTTT | CASSRDDRNQPQHF
TRBD1 | TRBJ2-3 | TRBV6-4 | - | TGTGCCAGCAGTGACTCGAGGGGACAGGGGGAAGGTACGCAGTATTTT | CASSDSRGQGEGTQYF
TRBD2 | TRBJ2-7 | TRBV27 | - | TGTGCCAGCAGGCCGGGACTAGCGGAGTCCTACGAGCAGTACTTC | CASRPGLAESYEQYF
TRBD2 | TRBJ2-7 | TRBV28 | - | TGTGCCAGCAGATCAGCGGGAGCTAACTACGAGCAGTACTTC | CASRSAGANYEQYF
- | TRBJ1-1 | TRBV28 | - | TGTGCCAGCAGTTTAACTAACACTGAAGCTTTCTTT | CASSLTNTEAFF
TRBD2 | TRBJ2-1 | TRBV9 | once | TGTGCCAGCAGCGGGAGCGGGGGCCATTACAATGAGCAGTTCTTC | CASSGSGGHYNEQFF
- | TRBJ1-1 | TRBV11-3 | - | TGTGCCAGCAGCTTAGTTCGGGGGGAACGCTTCTTT | CASSLVRGERFF
- | TRBJ1-1 | TRBV7-2 | - | TGTGCCAGCAGCTTACTCAGGGGAGAAACTGAAGCTTTCTTT | CASSLLRGETEAFF
TRBD1 | TRBJ2-1 | TRBV6-5 | - | TGTGCCAGCAGTCGGGACAGGCAAAATGAGCAGTTCTTC | CASSRDRQNEQFF
- | TRBJ1-2 | TRBV25-1 | - | TGTGCCAGCAGTGACTTACAGGGCCTCTATGGCTACACCTTC | CASSDLQGLYGYTF
TRBD1 | TRBJ1-5 | TRBV6-6 | - | TGTGCCAGCAGCCTGACAGGGGCCAATCAGCCCCAGCATTTT | CASSLTGANQPQHF